This entry is about one T cell receptor beta chain. Its antigen is unknown. Profiled with immunoSEQ multiplex PCR; TCRdb holds only in-frame clones, not every one. The sample includes approximately 41,000 clones, 80% to 90% of them seen just once. The sample is drawn from a study of CD8 T cells in acute hepatitis C reinfection. Turning to the study itself: CD8+ T cells specific for HCV NS3-1073 were sequenced.

Trimming shortened V by 1 base and J by 5 bases, and 14 bases separated the two germline ends. The CDR3 is 15 residues long. Germline V gives CDR1 LGHNA, CDR2 YNFKEQ. Time point of the sample: naive CD8 control sorted from an acute-time-point sample. Overall study results and limits: All groups preferentially used TRBV04 and TRBV06, which was not due to overrepresentation in the naive pool. No group differed significantly in the high NS3-1073 repertoire diversity. One of thirteen outcome-independent public clonotypes used V04-02/J02-02.

This sequence joins TRBV4-2 and TRBJ1-1; tentatively, D is TRBD1 (5 bases). The sequence came from a man aged 25 to 45 with chronic hepatitis C. Sequenced input: naive CD8+ T cells from PBMCs. The CDR3 bases are TGTGCCAGCAGCCAAGGTTTTGGGGGATGGACTGAAGCTTTCTTT. Protein product: CASSQGFGGWTEAFF.